Presented here are 21 T cell receptor beta chains from one specimen sequenced in a study of blood T cell repertoires in COVID-19. TCRdb's table, derived via immunoSEQ multiplex PCR, lists solely in-frame clones and lacks some. The table has roughly 100,000 clones, 85% to 90% seen once. The sequenced material came from peripheral blood. Receptors were obtained from a human donor in a cohort sampled during active COVID-19.

The chain employs TRBV6-5 and TRBJ1-5, with 8 bases that match TRBD1. Germline V gene data show CDR1 as MNHEY and CDR2 as SVGAGI. The CDR3 extends over 13 amino acids. The V segment lost 8 bases and the J segment 6 bases; nucleotides outside the gene matches: 6. The CDR3 nucleotides read TGTGCCAGCCAGGGGGCGCCCCGTCAGCCCCAGCATTTT. Translated: CASQGAPRQPQHF.

The chain links TRBV2 to TRBJ1-5, with 9 bases identical to TRBD1. The CDR3 extends over 15 amino acids. Trimming took 5 bases from V and 5 from J; bases not matched to a gene: 7. Germline assignment: CDR1 SNHLY and CDR2 FYNNEI. The CDR3: CASSYGTGLHQPQHF. CDR3 in DNA: TGTGCCAGCAGTTATGGGACAGGGCTTCATCAGCCCCAGCATTTT.

The chain joins TRBV18 to TRBJ1-6, with 7 bases aligning to TRBD1. The CDR3 sequence is 14 residues long. Germline V gives CDR1 KGHSH, CDR2 LQKENI. Unmatched junction bases numbered 3, after V lost 3 bases and J lost 7 bases. Here the CDR3 DNA reads TGTGCCAGCTCACCCGGGACAGAGAATTCACCCCTCCACTTT. This encodes CASSPGTENSPLHF.

CDR3 sequence (DNA): TGTGCCAGCAGCTTGGGGAGTAGAAGCACAGATACGCAGTATTTT. It translates to CASSLGSRSTDTQYF. The chain uses TRBV7-9 and TRBJ2-3; D might be TRBD2 (5 bases). The CDR3 sequence is 15 residues long. Looked up from germline, CDR1 is SEHNR and CDR2 is FQNEAQ (reference sequence). Trimming pared 3 bases from V and 0 bases from J, leaving 10 bases between.

The chain links TRBV7-2 to TRBJ2-3; D is unresolved. Trimming shortened V by 1 base and J by 1 base, and 6 bases separated the two germline ends. This CDR3 is built from 14 residues. The germline CDR1 and CDR2 sequences are SGHTA and FQGNSA. The CDR3 DNA follows: TGTGCCAGCAGCTTAGGTACAGGCACAGATACGCAGTATTTT. Translated, it gives CASSLGTGTDTQYF.

V is TRBV7-2 and J is TRBJ2-5, with 9 bases aligning to TRBD1. Germline lookup yields CDR1 SGHTA and CDR2 FQGNSA. The CDR3 contains 14 residues. The V gene end was trimmed by 4 bases and the J gene end by 4 bases; junction bases not matched to a gene: 4. The CDR3 is CASSSQGAGETQYF. The CDR3 DNA sequence: TGTGCCAGCAGCTCACAGGGGGCAGGAGAGACCCAGTACTTC.

The chain couples TRBV3-1 (or the pseudogene TRBV3-2) to TRBJ2-7; 12 nucleotides align to TRBD2. Germline CDR1 and CDR2: LGHDT and YNNKEL (reference sequence). Trimming cost V 0 bases and J 0 bases; bases outside gene matches: 6. The CDR3 length is 18 residues. This chain's CDR3 is CASSQDRLAGGVSYEQYF. The CDR3 region has the DNA TGTGCCAGCAGCCAAGATCGGCTAGCGGGAGGGGTCTCCTACGAGCAGTACTTC.

The chain carries TRBV6-2 or TRBV6-3 and TRBJ1-1; TRBD1 aligns across 7 bases. The germline V gene encodes CDR1 MNHEY and CDR2 SVGEGT. The CDR3 contains 14 residues. The trim removed 5 bases at V and 1 base at J, leaving 4 bases unmatched. CDR3 sequence: CASSKGTANTEAFF. The CDR3 DNA follows: TGTGCCAGCAGTAAGGGGACAGCGAACACTGAAGCTTTCTTT.

The chain combines TRBV13 with TRBJ1-2; D is ambiguous. The V end lost 4 bases, the J end lost 9 bases, and 18 bases lay between the germline ends. CDR1 is PRHDT, CDR2 FYEKMQ, per germline (reference sequence). The CDR3 has 14 residues. The DNA for the CDR3 is TGTGCCAGCAGCTCAATCCCCGGCGCAGGAAGCTACACCTTC. Translated, it gives CASSSIPGAGSYTF.

This clone was seen once. The chain couples TRBV5-1 to TRBJ2-5; perhaps TRBD2 as D (6 bases). Germline CDR1 SGHRS, CDR2 YFSETQ. Trimming took off 0 bases at V and 7 bases at J, with 10 bases between the two ends. The CDR3 has 13 residues. The CDR3 DNA reads TGCGCCAGCAGCTTGGACTTGGGGGGGACCCAGTACTTC. This gives the protein CASSLDLGGTQYF.

The chain recombines TRBV15 with TRBJ2-3; 12 bases align to TRBD2. The V segment lost 3 bases and the J segment 11 bases; nucleotides outside the gene matches: 21. The CDR3 consists of 19 residues. Per the germline V gene, CDR1 is LNHNV and CDR2 is YYDKDF (reference sequence). As DNA, the CDR3 is TGTGCCACCAGCAGGTCGGATCCGAGACTAGCGGGAGTTAGAACCTTGCAGTATTTT. This codes for CATSRSDPRLAGVRTLQYF.

The V gene is TRBV11-2, the J gene TRBJ2-5, with D maybe TRBD2 (7 bases). Germline assignment: CDR1 SGHAT and CDR2 FQNNGV. V lost 1 base and J lost 2, with 14 bases in between. The CDR3 extends over 16 amino acids. CDR3 region: CASSLVGGAHQETQYF. The CDR3 bases are TGTGCCAGCAGCTTAGTTGGGGGGGCACATCAAGAGACCCAGTACTTC.

This clone is a singleton in its sample. The J gene is TRBJ2-7, the V gene TRBV7-8; 11 positions match TRBD1. The junction had 7 bases not matched to a gene; V was cut back by 4 bases and J by 5 bases. Germline CDR1 is SGHVS and CDR2 is FQNEAQ. The CDR3 is 15 residues long. CDR3 sequence (DNA): TGTGCCAGCAGCTGGGACAGGGGGTTCCGTAACGAGCAGTACTTC. Residues: CASSWDRGFRNEQYF.

The chain carries TRBV3-1 (or the pseudogene TRBV3-2) and TRBJ2-5; 8 positions match TRBD2. The CDR3 runs to 15 residues. Germline CDR1 is LGHDT and CDR2 is YNNKEL (reference sequence). The junction had 6 bases not matched to a gene; V was cut back by 5 bases and J by 1 base. The CDR3 bases are TGTGCCAGCAGCTCCCAACTAGCGGTCCAAGAGACCCAGTACTTC. This encodes CASSSQLAVQETQYF.

This sequence joins TRBV5-6 and TRBJ1-1; 7 nucleotides align to TRBD1. The ends lost 5 bases at V and 2 bases at J; junction bases unmatched: 18. The CDR3 contains 18 residues. Per the germline V gene, CDR1 is SGHDT and CDR2 is YYEEEE. The CDR3 protein is CASSLFTGTVTINTEAFF. In DNA, the CDR3 is TGTGCCAGCAGTCTGTTTACCGGGACAGTAACGATAAACACTGAAGCTTTCTTT.

This chain uses TRBV11-2 with TRBJ2-1; 9 bases fit TRBD1. Unmatched junction bases numbered 7, after V lost 5 bases and J lost 5 bases. The CDR3 has 15 amino acids. Germline V lookup: CDR1 SGHAT, CDR2 FQNNGV. DNA of the CDR3: TGTGCCAGCAGCCCCCGGACAGGGGATGACAATGAGCAGTTCTTC. Its protein is CASSPRTGDDNEQFF. The entire variable domain, with the rest obtained from reference TRBV11-2 and TRBJ2-1, is as follows: EAGVAQSPRYKIIEKRQSVAFWCNPISGHATLYWYQQILGQGPKLLIQFQNNGVVDDSQLPKDRFSAERLKGVDSTLKIQPAKLEDSAVYLCASSPRTGDDNEQFFGPGTRLTVL.

V is TRBV9 and J is TRBJ1-4, with D possibly being TRBD1 (5 bases). The CDR3 sequence is 15 residues long. Germline V gene sequence: CDR1 SGDLS, CDR2 YYNGEE. V shed 4 bases and J shed 7 bases, with 17 bases lying between them. CDR3 protein: CASSPIGVIGEKLFF. The CDR3 DNA sequence: TGTGCCAGCAGCCCCATAGGGGTGATTGGTGAAAAACTGTTTTTT.

The rearrangement uses TRBV2 and TRBJ2-3; the match to TRBD1 covers 8 bases. Per germline, CDR1 SNHLY and CDR2 FYNNEI. The CDR3 length is 13 residues. V was clipped by 9 bases and J by 0 bases; unmatched bases: 2. CDR3 amino acids: CARDRASTDTQYF. In DNA form, the CDR3 reads TGTGCCAGGGACAGGGCCAGCACAGATACGCAGTATTTT.

The CDR3 sequence is CANGQGADNEQFF. The CDR3 DNA reads TGTGCCAATGGACAGGGTGCTGACAATGAGCAGTTCTTC. The chain uses TRBV7-9 and TRBJ2-1; 8 bases are a match to TRBD1. V shed 10 bases and J 5 bases; nucleotides not matched to a gene: 7. The CDR3 sequence is 13 residues long. Germline CDR1 reads SEHNR; CDR2 reads FQNEAQ (reference sequence).

The V call is TRBV4-2, the J call TRBJ2-1, with TRBD1 as a possible D gene (5 bases). The CDR3 has 15 residues. V was shortened by 3 bases and J by 1 base, with 10 bases between the two germline ends. Germline CDR1 LGHNA, CDR2 YNFKEQ. CDR3 DNA sequence: TGTGCCAGCAGCCAGCCGAGACAGTCCTACAATGAGCAGTTCTTC. Protein sequence: CASSQPRQSYNEQFF.

The chain has TRBV28 and TRBJ2-3; tentatively, D is TRBD2 (6 bases). Trimming left V 6 bases short and J 2 bases short, with 15 bases between. Germline-derived CDR1 and CDR2 are MDHEN and SYDVKM. This CDR3 spans 15 amino acids. The CDR3 DNA reads as TGTGCCAGCAGCCCCAACCGGGACTTCACAGATACGCAGTATTTT. It is translated as CASSPNRDFTDTQYF. The complete variable domain, with remaining parts taken from reference TRBV28 and TRBJ2-3, reads DVKVTQSSRYLVKRTGEKVFLECVQDMDHENMFWYRQDPGLGLRLIYFSYDVKMKEKGDIPEGYSVSREKKERFSLILESASTNQTSMYLCASSPNRDFTDTQYFGPGTRLTVL.